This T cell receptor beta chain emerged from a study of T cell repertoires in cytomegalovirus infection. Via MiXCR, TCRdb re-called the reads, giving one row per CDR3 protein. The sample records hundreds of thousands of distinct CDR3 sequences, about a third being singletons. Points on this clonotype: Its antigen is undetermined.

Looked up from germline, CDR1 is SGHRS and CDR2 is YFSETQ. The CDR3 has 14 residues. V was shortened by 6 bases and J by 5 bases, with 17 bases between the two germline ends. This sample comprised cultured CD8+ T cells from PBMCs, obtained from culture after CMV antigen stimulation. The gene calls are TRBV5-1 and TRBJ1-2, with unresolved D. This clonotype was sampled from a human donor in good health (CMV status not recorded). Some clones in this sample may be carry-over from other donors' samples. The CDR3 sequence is CASTPSGMGYGYTF. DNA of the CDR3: TGCGCCAGCACCCCCTCTGGGATGGGGTATGGCTACACCTTC. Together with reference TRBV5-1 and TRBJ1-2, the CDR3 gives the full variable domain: KAGVTQTPRYLIKTRGQQVTLSCSPISGHRSVSWYQQTPGQGLQFLFEYFSETQRNKGNFPGRFSGRQFSNSRSEMNVSTLELGDSALYLCASTPSGMGYGYTFGSGTRLTVV.